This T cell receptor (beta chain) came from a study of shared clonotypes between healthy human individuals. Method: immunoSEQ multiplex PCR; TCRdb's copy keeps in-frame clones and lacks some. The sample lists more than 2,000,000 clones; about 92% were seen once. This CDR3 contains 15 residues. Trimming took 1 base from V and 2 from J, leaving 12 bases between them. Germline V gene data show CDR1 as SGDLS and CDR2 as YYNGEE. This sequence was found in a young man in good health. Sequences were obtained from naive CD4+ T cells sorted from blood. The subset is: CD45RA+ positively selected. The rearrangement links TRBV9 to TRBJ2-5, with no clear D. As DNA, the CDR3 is TGTGCCAGCAGCGTATATGGACGGCTACAAGAGACCCAGTACTTC. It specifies CASSVYGRLQETQYF.